This TCR beta chain was sequenced in a study of T cells in Graves' hyperthyroidism and ophthalmopathy. The study, taken as a whole, reports: Median prediction lead before ophthalmopathy onset was 6.5 months with the model.

Germline loops: CDR1 MDHEN, CDR2 SYDVKM. The CDR3 is 13 amino acids. V dropped 6 bases and J dropped 4 bases, with 12 bases sitting between them. The source material, RNA transcripts, was used to amplify TCR beta CDR3 regions. HTBI primers were used for first-round RT-PCR of the TCR CDR3. TCRdb re-analysed the multiplex PCR reads in MiXCR, keeping a single row per CDR3 protein. In the table there are fewer than 800,000 distinct CDR3 sequences, around 17% of which are singletons. This clonotype was recorded many times. The target antigen is unknown. The clonotype originates from a man between 18 and 35 years old with Graves' hyperthyroidism. Sequencing was carried out using blood. J is TRBJ1-2 and V is TRBV28; a possible D gene is TRBD1 (6 bases). For the CDR3, the DNA is TGTGCCAGCAGACGCACGGACAGCTATGGCTACACCTTC. Its protein is CASRRTDSYGYTF.